The present T cell receptor (beta chain) was sequenced within a study of blood T cell repertoires in COVID-19. In the original processing: Reference gene primer amplification yielded estimated nucleated cell counts. Method: immunoSEQ multiplex PCR; TCRdb's copy keeps in-frame clones and lacks some. The DNA gave D and trimming, while V, J and clone size come from that table. The sample consists of 23,000 or so clones, roughly nine tenths of them appearing once. This CDR3 region has 14 residues. Germline lookup yields CDR1 SQVTM and CDR2 ANQGSEA. Between the trimmed V and J ends, which lost 5 bases and 4 bases, there was a span of 15 bases.

The TCR sequence derives from a human donor in a cohort sampled during active COVID-19. The chain combines TRBV29-1 with TRBJ2-1; D unclear. Sequenced material: peripheral blood. CDR3 sequence: CSVKRLESYNEQFF. The DNA of the CDR3 is TGCAGCGTTAAGCGACTGGAATCGTACAATGAGCAGTTCTTC.